These T cell receptor beta chains were read from a single sample in a study of T cell responses to AZD1222 COVID-19 vaccine. TCRdb's copy holds only in-frame clones and misses some; the assay was immunoSEQ multiplex PCR. The sample includes approximately 180,000 clones, 90% seen only once; the top ten take about 4.3%. Specimen: peripheral blood, collected 28 days after the second dose of the MenACWY control vaccine. The origin of the receptors is an adult who received the MenACWY meningococcal vaccine as a control. Each CDR3 is given with its conserved first and last residue. D genes are given only for firm matches. Size tells how often a clone was seen (once, few, many) or the class of an expanded clone, and some rows leave it out.

DNA	CDR3	size	length	V	J	D
TGTGCCAGCAGCCAAATAGGGGGGGTTGAAGCTTTCTTT	CASSQIGGVEAFF	.	13	TRBV4-2	TRBJ1-1	.
TGTGCCAGCAGTCTTTCGGGGGCTGAAGCTTTCTTT	CASSLSGAEAFF	.	12	TRBV11-3	TRBJ1-1	.
TGTGCTAGTGGTTTGAAGCGGCGCGGGCGGCAGTATTTT	CASGLKRRGRQYF	.	13	TRBV12-5	TRBJ2-3	.
TGTGCCAGTAGTGCGGATTCCCATAATTCACCCCTCCACTTT	CASSADSHNSPLHF	.	14	TRBV19	TRBJ1-6	.
TGTGCCTACCGGGACACAAACTACGAGCAGTACTTC	CAYRDTNYEQYF	.	12	TRBV30	TRBJ2-7	.
TGTGCCAGCAGTGGGTCCAGTGGCGTAGGGGACAATGAGCAGTTCTTC	CASSGSSGVGDNEQFF	.	16	TRBV6-1	TRBJ2-1	.
TGCGCCAGCGGACCTTTCCGGGGGGGAGGCGAGCAGTACTTC	CASGPFRGGGEQYF	once	14	TRBV5-1	TRBJ2-7	TRBD2
TGTGCCAGTAGTATAGAGGGTCAAGGACCACATCAGCCCCAGCATTTT	CASSIEGQGPHQPQHF	.	16	TRBV19	TRBJ1-5	.
TGTGCCAGCACCCCCGGGACAGGGTACAATGAGCAGTTCTTC	CASTPGTGYNEQFF	.	14	TRBV28	TRBJ2-1	TRBD1
TGCGCCAGCAGCTTGGGACTAGGGAGCTACGAGCAGTACTTC	CASSLGLGSYEQYF	.	14	TRBV5-1	TRBJ2-7	.
TGTGCCAGTAGTGGACAGGGAGGGGAGACCCAGTACTTC	CASSGQGGETQYF	.	13	TRBV19	TRBJ2-5	.
TGTGCCACCTCAGCCGCAACTAATGAAAAACTGTTTTTT	CATSAATNEKLFF	.	13	TRBV28	TRBJ1-4	.
TGTGCCTGGAGTCGAGCTGGGTCCGAGCAGTACTTC	CAWSRAGSEQYF	.	12	TRBV30	TRBJ2-7	.
TGTGCCAGCACCTTCTCCCAACCTTCCTACAATGAGCAGTTCTTC	CASTFSQPSYNEQFF	.	15	TRBV11-2	TRBJ2-1	.
TGTGCCAGTAGTAAGGCACTAGCGGGACTTGGAGAGCAGTTCTTC	CASSKALAGLGEQFF	few	15	TRBV19	TRBJ2-1	TRBD2
TGTGCCAGCAGTGAGCGGGAGGGATTTCCCTATAATTCACCCCTCCACTTT	CASSEREGFPYNSPLHF	.	17	TRBV28	TRBJ1-6	.
TGTGCCAGCAGCCAGGTGGGGACAGGGGAGGTCGAGCAGTACTTC	CASSQVGTGEVEQYF	.	15	TRBV4-2	TRBJ2-7	TRBD1
TGTGCCAGCAGTTTACAGGGGGAGCAGTACTTC	CASSLQGEQYF	.	11	TRBV28	TRBJ2-7	.
TGTGCCAGCAGTTTATTGCGACAGTTAAATAATTCACCCCTCCACTTT	CASSLLRQLNNSPLHF	few	16	TRBV27	TRBJ1-6	.
TGCGCCAGCAGCTTGGTGGACAGGGTGTGCGGCTACACCTTC	CASSLVDRVCGYTF	.	14	TRBV5-1	TRBJ1-2	TRBD1
TGTGCCAGCAGTGCCCCGGGACAGGGGGCCAACACCTTC	CASSAPGQGANTF	.	13	TRBV12-3/TRBV12-4	TRBJ1-2	TRBD1
TGCGCCAGCAGCCAATCAATCCCCGGGACTAGCTCCTACAATGAGCAGTTCTTC	CASSQSIPGTSSYNEQFF	.	18	TRBV4-3	TRBJ2-1	TRBD2
TGCGCCACCAGGAGAGACACAGATACGCAGTATTTT	CATRRDTDTQYF	.	12	TRBV5-1	TRBJ2-3	.
TGCAGTGCTAGTCAGGGACAGGGGTCGGAGACCCAGTACTTC	CSASQGQGSETQYF	.	14	TRBV20-1	TRBJ2-5	TRBD1
TGTGCCACCAGCAGAGATACGGGGGCCTTCTACGAGCAGTACTTC	CATSRDTGAFYEQYF	.	15	TRBV15	TRBJ2-7	.
TGTGCCAGCAGCTTGGCCGGGACTAACTATGGCTACACCTTC	CASSLAGTNYGYTF	.	14	TRBV5-6	TRBJ1-2	.
TGTGCCAGCTCACCACCCACAAGGAGTCGGGAGACCCAGTACTTC	CASSPPTRSRETQYF	.	15	TRBV18	TRBJ2-5	.
TGCGCCAGCAGTGATTTGGACGAAGGCGAGCAGTTCTTC	CASSDLDEGEQFF	.	13	TRBV10-1	TRBJ2-1	.
TGCGCCAGCAGTGAGTCGATCGGGTATGACTACACCTTC	CASSESIGYDYTF	.	13	TRBV10-2	TRBJ1-2	.
TGTGCCAGCAGCTTAGGGCGACAGGGCACAGATACGCAGTATTTT	CASSLGRQGTDTQYF	.	15	TRBV7-2	TRBJ2-3	.
TGTGCCAGCAGCTTAAGGGAAACTCAAGAGACCCAGTACTTC	CASSLRETQETQYF	.	14	TRBV7-8	TRBJ2-5	.
TGTGCCAGCACCCCCCCGGGACTAGCGGGATCTCAGGGGGAGCTGTTTTTT	CASTPPGLAGSQGELFF	.	17	TRBV7-9	TRBJ2-2	TRBD2
TGTGCCAGCAGTTTACGGGGGTCAGAAGGCTACACCTTC	CASSLRGSEGYTF	.	13	TRBV28	TRBJ1-2	.
TGTGCCAGCAGCCAAGAGTTTAGCTCTGCTTTCTTT	CASSQEFSSAFF	.	12	TRBV3-1/TRBV3-2	TRBJ1-1	.
TGTGCCAGCAGTTACGGGAATGAGCAGTTCTTC	CASSYGNEQFF	.	11	TRBV6-5	TRBJ2-1	.
TGTGCCAGTAGTGGGTCGACAGGGGTGACTGAAAAACTGTTTTTT	CASSGSTGVTEKLFF	.	15	TRBV19	TRBJ1-4	TRBD1
TGCGCCAGCTTCCTCCCGGGACAGTTCTACAATGAGCAGTTCTTC	CASFLPGQFYNEQFF	.	15	TRBV5-1	TRBJ2-1	TRBD1
TGTGCCAGCAGTGTGGCTATAAATCAGCCCCAGCATTTT	CASSVAINQPQHF	.	13	TRBV12-3/TRBV12-4	TRBJ1-5	.
TGTGCCATCAGTGAGTCGGACAGGGTCGAGACCCAGTACTTC	CAISESDRVETQYF	.	14	TRBV10-3	TRBJ2-5	TRBD1
TGTGCCAGCAGGGAGACAGGGTCAGGGGCCAACGTCCTGACTTTC	CASRETGSGANVLTF	.	15	TRBV28	TRBJ2-6	TRBD1
TGTGCCAGTAGTATGTTCGGGACACTGGAAAATCAGCCCCAGCATTTT	CASSMFGTLENQPQHF	.	16	TRBV19	TRBJ1-5	.
TGTGCCAGCAGTTACGCTGGCGGACAGTTCGAGCAGTACTTC	CASSYAGGQFEQYF	once	14	TRBV6-5	TRBJ2-7	.
TGTGCCAGCAGCCAAGATGATTATAGGACAGTGAACACTGAAGCTTTCTTT	CASSQDDYRTVNTEAFF	.	17	TRBV3-1/TRBV3-2	TRBJ1-1	.
TGCAGCGTTGGTTTCATCAAGCCGTACGAGCAGTACTTC	CSVGFIKPYEQYF	.	13	TRBV29-1	TRBJ2-7	.
TGTGCCAGCTCACCGCCCGGGGTAGGAGCCCAGCATTTT	CASSPPGVGAQHF	.	13	TRBV18	TRBJ1-5	.
TGTGCCAGTAGTATCTCTAGCGGGAGCCCCACAGATACGCAGTATTTT	CASSISSGSPTDTQYF	.	16	TRBV19	TRBJ2-3	TRBD2
TGTGCCAGCAGTTTCGGGACAGGGAAGTTCGGGGAGCTGTTTTTT	CASSFGTGKFGELFF	.	15	TRBV27	TRBJ2-2	TRBD1
TGTGCCAGCATTCCCCTACGTGTATCCAACTATGGCTACACCTTC	CASIPLRVSNYGYTF	.	15	TRBV28	TRBJ1-2	.